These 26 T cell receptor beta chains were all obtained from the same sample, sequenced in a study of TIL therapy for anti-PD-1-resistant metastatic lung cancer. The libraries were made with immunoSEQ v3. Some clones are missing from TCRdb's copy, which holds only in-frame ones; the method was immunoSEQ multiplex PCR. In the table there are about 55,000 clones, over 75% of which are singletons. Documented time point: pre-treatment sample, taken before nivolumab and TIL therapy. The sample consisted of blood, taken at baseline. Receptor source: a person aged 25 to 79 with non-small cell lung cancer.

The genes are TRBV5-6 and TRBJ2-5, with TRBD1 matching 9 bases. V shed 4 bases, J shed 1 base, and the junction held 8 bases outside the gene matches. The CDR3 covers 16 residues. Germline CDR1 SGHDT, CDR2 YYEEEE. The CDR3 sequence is CASSPGQGRSQETQYF. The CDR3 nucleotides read TGTGCCAGCAGCCCAGGACAGGGGAGGTCCCAAGAGACCCAGTACTTC.

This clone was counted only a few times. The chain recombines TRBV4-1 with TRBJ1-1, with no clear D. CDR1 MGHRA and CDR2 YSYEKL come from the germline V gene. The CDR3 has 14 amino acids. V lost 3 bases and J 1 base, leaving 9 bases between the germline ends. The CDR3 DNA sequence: TGCGCCAGCAGCCAGCGACAACAGAACACTGAAGCTTTCTTT. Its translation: CASSQRQQNTEAFF.

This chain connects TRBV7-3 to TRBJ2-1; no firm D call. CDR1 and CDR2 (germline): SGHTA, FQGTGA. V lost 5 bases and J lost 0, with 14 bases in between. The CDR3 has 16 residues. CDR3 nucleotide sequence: TGTGCCAGCAGCATATCACACTCGCCCTCCTACAATGAGCAGTTCTTC. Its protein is CASSISHSPSYNEQFF.

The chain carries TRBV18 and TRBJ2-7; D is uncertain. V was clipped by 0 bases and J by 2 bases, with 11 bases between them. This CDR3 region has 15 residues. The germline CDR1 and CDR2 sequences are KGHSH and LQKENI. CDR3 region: CASSPPERPTYEQYF. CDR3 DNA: TGTGCCAGCTCACCACCAGAAAGGCCCACCTACGAGCAGTACTTC.

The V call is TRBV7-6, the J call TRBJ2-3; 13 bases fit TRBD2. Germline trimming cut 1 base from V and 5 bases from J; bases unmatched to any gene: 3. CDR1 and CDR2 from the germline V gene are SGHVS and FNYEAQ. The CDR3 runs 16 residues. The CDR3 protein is CASSLVGTSGEDTQYF. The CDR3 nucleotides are TGTGCCAGCAGCTTAGTTGGGACTAGCGGGGAAGATACGCAGTATTTT.

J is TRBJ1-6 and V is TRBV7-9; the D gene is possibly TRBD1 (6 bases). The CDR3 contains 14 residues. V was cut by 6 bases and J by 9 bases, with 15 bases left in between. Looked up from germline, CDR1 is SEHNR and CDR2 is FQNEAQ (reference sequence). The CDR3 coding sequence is TGTGCCAGCAGAGAGGGCGGGGGCGGTTCACCCCTCCACTTT. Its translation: CASREGGGGSPLHF.

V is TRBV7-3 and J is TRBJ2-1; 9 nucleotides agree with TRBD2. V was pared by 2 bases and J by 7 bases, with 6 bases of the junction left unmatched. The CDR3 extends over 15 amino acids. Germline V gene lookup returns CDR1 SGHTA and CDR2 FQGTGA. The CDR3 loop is CASSLFASGKNEQFF. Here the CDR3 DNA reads TGTGCCAGCAGCTTATTCGCTAGCGGGAAAAATGAGCAGTTCTTC.

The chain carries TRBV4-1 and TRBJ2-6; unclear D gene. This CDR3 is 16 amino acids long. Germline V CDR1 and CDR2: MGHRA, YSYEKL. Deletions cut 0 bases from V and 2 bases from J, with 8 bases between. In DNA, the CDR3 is TGCGCCAGCAGCCAAGATAGGGTAGCTGGGGCCAACGTCCTGACTTTC. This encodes CASSQDRVAGANVLTF.

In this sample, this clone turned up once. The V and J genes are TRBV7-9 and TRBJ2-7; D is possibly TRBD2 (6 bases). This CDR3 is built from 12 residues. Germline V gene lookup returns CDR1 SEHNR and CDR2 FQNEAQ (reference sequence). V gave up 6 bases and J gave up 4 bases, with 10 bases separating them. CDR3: CASRTRGYEQYF. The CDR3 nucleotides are TGTGCCAGCAGGACCCGGGGGTACGAGCAGTACTTC.

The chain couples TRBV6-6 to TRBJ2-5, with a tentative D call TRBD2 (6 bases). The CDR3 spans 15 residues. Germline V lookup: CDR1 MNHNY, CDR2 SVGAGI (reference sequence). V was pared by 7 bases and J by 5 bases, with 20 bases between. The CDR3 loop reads CASKEVTGRWETQYF. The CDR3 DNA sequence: TGTGCCAGCAAAGAAGTTACGGGGAGGTGGGAGACCCAGTACTTC.

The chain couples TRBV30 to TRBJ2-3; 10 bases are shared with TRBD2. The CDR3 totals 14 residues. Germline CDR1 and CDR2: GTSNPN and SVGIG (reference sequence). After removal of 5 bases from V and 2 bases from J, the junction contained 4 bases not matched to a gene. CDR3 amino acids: CAWWTSGYTDTQYF. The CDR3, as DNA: TGTGCCTGGTGGACTAGCGGATACACAGATACGCAGTATTTT.

The CDR3 protein is CASSLDSDLGEKLFF. In DNA, the CDR3 is TGTGCCAGCAGTCTCGACTCTGACCTGGGTGAAAAACTGTTTTTT. The chain combines TRBV2 with TRBJ1-4; D gene unclear. Germline loops: CDR1 SNHLY, CDR2 FYNNEI. The CDR3 spans 15 residues. Deletions cut 5 bases from V and 7 bases from J, with 17 bases between.

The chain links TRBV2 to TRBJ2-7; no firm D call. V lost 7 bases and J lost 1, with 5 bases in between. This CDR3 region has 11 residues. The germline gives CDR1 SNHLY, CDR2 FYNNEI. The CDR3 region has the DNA TGTGCCAGCACCCCTTCCTACGAGCAGTACTTC. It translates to CASTPSYEQYF.

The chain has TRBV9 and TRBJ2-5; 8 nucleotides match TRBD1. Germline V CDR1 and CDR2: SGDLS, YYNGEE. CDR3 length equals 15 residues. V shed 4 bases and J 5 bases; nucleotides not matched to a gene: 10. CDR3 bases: TGTGCCAGCAGCCCCCAGGGGACAGGAGGGGAGACCCAGTACTTC. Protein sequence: CASSPQGTGGETQYF.

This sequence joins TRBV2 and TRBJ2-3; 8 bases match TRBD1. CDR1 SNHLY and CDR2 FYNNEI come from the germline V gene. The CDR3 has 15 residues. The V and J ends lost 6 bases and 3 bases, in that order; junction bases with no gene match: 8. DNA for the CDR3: TGTGCCAGCAGGGCCCGGACAGGGAATACAGATACGCAGTATTTT. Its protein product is CASRARTGNTDTQYF.

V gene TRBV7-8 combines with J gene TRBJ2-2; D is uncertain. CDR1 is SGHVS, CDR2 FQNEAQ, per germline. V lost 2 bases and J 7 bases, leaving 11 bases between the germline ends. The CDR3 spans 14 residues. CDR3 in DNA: TGTGCCAGCAGCTTAAGTAATCAGATCGGGGAGCTGTTTTTT. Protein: CASSLSNQIGELFF.

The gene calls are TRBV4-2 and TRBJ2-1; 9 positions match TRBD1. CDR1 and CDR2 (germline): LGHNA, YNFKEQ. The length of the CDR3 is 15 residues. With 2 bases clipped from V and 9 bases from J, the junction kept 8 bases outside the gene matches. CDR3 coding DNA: TGTGCCAGCAGCCAATGGGCCGGGACAGGGACTGAGCAGTTCTTC. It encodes CASSQWAGTGTEQFF.

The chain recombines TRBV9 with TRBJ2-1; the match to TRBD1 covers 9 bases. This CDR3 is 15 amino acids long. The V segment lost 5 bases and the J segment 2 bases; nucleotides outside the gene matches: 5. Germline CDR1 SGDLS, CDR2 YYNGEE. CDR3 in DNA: TGTGCCAGCAGTGGACAGGGGCAACCCTACAATGAGCAGTTCTTC. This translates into CASSGQGQPYNEQFF.

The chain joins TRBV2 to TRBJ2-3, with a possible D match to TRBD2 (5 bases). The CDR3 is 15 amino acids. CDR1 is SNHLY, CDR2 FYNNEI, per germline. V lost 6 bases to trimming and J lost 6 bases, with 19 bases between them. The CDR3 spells CASRRRLRVGDTQYF. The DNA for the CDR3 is TGTGCCAGCAGGCGGAGGTTGCGGGTCGGGGATACGCAGTATTTT.

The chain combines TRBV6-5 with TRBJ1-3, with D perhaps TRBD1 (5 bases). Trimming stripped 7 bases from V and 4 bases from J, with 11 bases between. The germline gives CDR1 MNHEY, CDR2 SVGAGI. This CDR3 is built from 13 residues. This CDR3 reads CASMGGTGNTIYF. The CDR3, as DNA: TGTGCCAGCATGGGGGGGACGGGAAACACCATATATTTT.

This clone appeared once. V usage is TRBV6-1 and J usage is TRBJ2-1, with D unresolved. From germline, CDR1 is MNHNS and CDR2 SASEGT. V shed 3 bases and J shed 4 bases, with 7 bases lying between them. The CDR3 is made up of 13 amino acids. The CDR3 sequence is CASSETGYNEQFF. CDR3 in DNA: TGTGCCAGCAGTGAGACCGGATACAATGAGCAGTTCTTC.

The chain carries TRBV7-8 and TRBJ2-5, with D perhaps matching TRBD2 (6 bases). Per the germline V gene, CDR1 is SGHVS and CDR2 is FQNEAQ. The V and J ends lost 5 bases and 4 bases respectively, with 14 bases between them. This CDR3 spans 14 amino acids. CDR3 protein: CASSPRDFGETQYF. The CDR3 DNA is TGTGCCAGCAGCCCCCGGGACTTCGGAGAGACCCAGTACTTC.

The CDR3 DNA is TGTGCCAGTAGTATAGGTTCGCCGGACTATAGCAATCAGCCCCAGCATTTT. Translated, it gives CASSIGSPDYSNQPQHF. The gene calls are TRBV19 and TRBJ1-5; D gene ambiguous. The V gene's germline CDR1 is LNHDA and CDR2 SQIVND (reference sequence). The CDR3 sequence is 17 residues long. Trimming stripped 1 base from V and 0 bases from J, with 13 bases between.

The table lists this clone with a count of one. The CDR3 protein is CASSLGQGTGTDTQYF. For the CDR3, the DNA is TGTGCCAGCAGTCTCGGACAGGGGACGGGTACAGATACGCAGTATTTT. The chain links TRBV27 to TRBJ2-3; 9 positions match TRBD1. V gave up 5 bases and J gave up 3 bases; unmatched junction bases: 9. The CDR3 is made up of 16 amino acids. Per germline, CDR1 MNHEY and CDR2 SMNVEV (reference sequence).

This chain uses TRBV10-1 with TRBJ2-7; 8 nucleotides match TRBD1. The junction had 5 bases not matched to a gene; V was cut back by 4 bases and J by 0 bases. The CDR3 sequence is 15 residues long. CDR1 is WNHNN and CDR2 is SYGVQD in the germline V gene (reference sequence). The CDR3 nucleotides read TGCGCCAGCAGTGCAGGGACAGGCAGCTCCTACGAGCAGTACTTC. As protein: CASSAGTGSSYEQYF.

In nucleotides, the CDR3 is TGTGCCAGCAGCCTCCGCGACAGCACCCTCGGGTCACCCCTCCACTTT. Translated, it gives CASSLRDSTLGSPLHF. V usage is TRBV7-6 and J usage is TRBJ1-6; possible D gene TRBD1, 5 bases. The CDR3 totals 16 residues. CDR1 and CDR2 (germline): SGHVS, FNYEAQ. V lost 5 bases, J lost 10 bases, and 21 bases lay in between.